This TCR beta chain was sequenced in a study of cytomegalovirus exposure and HLA in healthy donors. Findings and limits, study-wide: In vitro confirmation showed three CMV-associated chains to be CMV antigen specific.

A note on this clone: Its matching antigen is unknown.

This table comes from immunoSEQ multiplex PCR, and its TCRdb copy is limited to in-frame clones, with some not included. The sample holds approximately 260,000 clones; approximately 86% are singletons and the top ten take around 1.2%. V was cut by 3 bases and J by 4 bases, with 13 bases left in between. The germline V gene encodes CDR1 MNHEY and CDR2 SVGAGI. This CDR3 has 14 amino acids. The rearrangement uses TRBV6-5 and TRBJ2-7, with D tentatively TRBD2 (6 bases). Sequenced material: PBMCs. This clonotype originated in a woman in her 30s in good health and CMV-seropositive. For the CDR3, the DNA is TGTGCCAGCAGTTATAACGGGGGTTCTTACGAGCAGTACTTC. Protein: CASSYNGGSYEQYF.